These 20 T cell receptor beta chains came from one sample sequenced in a study of CD8+ T cells in alopecia areata listed by TCRdb under 2018. This specimen's time point label, interpreted: baseline before oral tofacitinib. Library creation used the immunoSEQ multiplex PCR assay. For TCR sequencing, RNA was extracted from every sample and reverse transcribed into cDNA to serve as template. The immuneACCESS repertoire file appears here via TCRdb, limited to in-frame rearrangements. These files lack a portion of the clones; in checked studies, under half of the deficit traces to unresolved V genes, and the cause of the others is not known. This sample holds some 170,000 clones; 50% to 75% were observed only once. The ten largest clones take up about 15% of the sample. Sequenced material: CD4+ T cells sorted from blood, taken at week 0. The receptors come from a human donor with alopecia areata.

The chain carries TRBV29-1 and TRBJ2-3, with D tentatively TRBD1 (6 bases). Germline CDR1 SQVTM, CDR2 ANQGSEA. Trimming removed 8 bases from V and 0 bases from J, with 12 bases in between. This CDR3 is built from 13 residues. The CDR3 protein is CSLEGTSTDTQYF. In nucleotides, the CDR3 is TGCAGCCTCGAAGGGACAAGCACAGATACGCAGTATTTT.

The chain combines TRBV30 with TRBJ1-4; D gene uncertain. Germline CDR1 is GTSNPN and CDR2 is SVGIG (reference sequence). Trimming cost V 2 bases and J 4 bases, with 14 bases left between them. This CDR3 spans 15 amino acids. CDR3 bases: TGTGCCTGGAGTAAGAAGGTTATCGATAATGAAAAACTGTTTTTT. Residues: CAWSKKVIDNEKLFF.

The chain couples TRBV20-1 to TRBJ2-7; 7 nucleotides align to TRBD1. Germline loops: CDR1 DFQATT, CDR2 SNEGSKA (reference sequence). Trimming cost V 6 bases and J 6 bases; bases outside gene matches: 2. This CDR3 contains 10 residues. CDR3 coding DNA: TGCAGTGCCCACAGGGGCGAGCAGTACTTC. Its translation: CSAHRGEQYF.

A few counts support this clone. A junction end diverges from the germline sequence, so it may reflect a read error. J is TRBJ2-2 and V is TRBV23-1, with 9 bases fitting TRBD1. TRBV23-1 qualifies as an ORF whose function is uncertain. This CDR3 has 15 amino acids. The CDR3 nucleotides are TGCGCCAGCAGTCAATCCGACGGACAGGGGCACGCCAAGGGTTTT. Protein: CASSQSDGQGHAKGF.

This clone was seen a few times. J is TRBJ2-7 and V is TRBV5-1; D uncertain. The CDR3 spans 11 residues. The V and J ends lost 4 bases and 3 bases respectively, with 5 bases between them. In germline, CDR1 is SGHRS, CDR2 YFSETQ. The CDR3 reads CASSKDYEQYF. Written as DNA, the CDR3 is TGCGCCAGCAGCAAAGACTACGAGCAGTACTTC.

This sequence joins TRBV6-5 and TRBJ1-1; TRBD1 is a possible D gene (5 bases). V was cut by 7 bases and J by 3 bases, with 18 bases left in between. Germline assignment: CDR1 MNHEY and CDR2 SVGAGI. The CDR3 is 15 amino acids. CDR3 in DNA: TGTGCCAGCACCTCTCGTAGGGGTAGGGACACTGAAGCTTTCTTT. Translation gives CASTSRRGRDTEAFF.

The chain employs TRBV6-5 and TRBJ2-5; D is possibly TRBD1 or TRBD2 (5 bases each). Trimming removed 5 bases at V and 5 bases at J, with 18 bases between. This CDR3 has 15 amino acids. Germline V gives CDR1 MNHEY, CDR2 SVGAGI. CDR3 sequence reads: CASSRGPVWGETQYF. The CDR3, as DNA: TGTGCCAGCAGTCGAGGCCCGGTGTGGGGGGAGACCCAGTACTTC.

This chain links TRBV7-2 with TRBJ2-1; TRBD1 matches 9 bases. V lost 5 bases, J lost 6 bases, and 8 bases stayed unmatched. The CDR3 length is 15 residues. From germline, CDR1 is SGHTA and CDR2 FQGNSA. The chain's CDR3 is CASSRVPGQGNEQFF. DNA of the CDR3: TGTGCCAGCAGCCGGGTTCCGGGACAGGGCAATGAGCAGTTCTTC.

The chain recombines TRBV29-1 with TRBJ1-1; the D is unclear. With 6 bases removed from V and 3 bases from J, the gap between germline ends came to 8 bases. Looked up from germline, CDR1 is SQVTM and CDR2 is ANQGSEA. The CDR3 sequence is 11 residues long. The CDR3 DNA is TGCAGCGTCAAGAGGGACACTGAAGCTTTCTTT. Translation gives CSVKRDTEAFF.

This clone came up a few times. The rearrangement links TRBV10-3 to TRBJ1-1, with D unresolved. Trimming took off 4 bases at V and 2 bases at J, with 8 bases between the two ends. This CDR3 spans 13 amino acids. The germline CDR1 and CDR2 sequences are ENHRY and SYGVKD. CDR3 region: CAISVQENTEAFF. The CDR3, as DNA: TGTGCCATCAGTGTTCAGGAAAACACTGAAGCTTTCTTT.

The V and J genes are TRBV7-9 and TRBJ2-7; weak D call: TRBD2 (5 bases). This CDR3 comprises 13 residues. The ends were cut back, 5 bases at V and 3 bases at J, with 11 bases in the middle. Germline V gene data show CDR1 as SEHNR and CDR2 as FQNEAQ (reference sequence). The CDR3 sequence is CASSPGLFYEQYF. Written as DNA, the CDR3 is TGTGCCAGCAGCCCCGGACTCTTCTACGAGCAGTACTTC.

The chain recombines TRBV30 with TRBJ2-7; 7 bases match TRBD2. The CDR3 totals 13 residues. Per germline, CDR1 GTSNPN and CDR2 SVGIG (reference sequence). Unmatched junction bases numbered 7, after V lost 6 bases and J lost 2 bases. The CDR3: CACFGEGTYEQYF. The CDR3 nucleotides read TGTGCCTGCTTCGGGGAGGGCACCTACGAGCAGTACTTC.

V usage is TRBV11-3 and J usage is TRBJ1-2; D unresolved. This CDR3 is 14 amino acids long. Trimming left V 2 bases short and J 0 bases short, with 7 bases between. From germline, CDR1 is SGHNT and CDR2 YENEEA. This CDR3 is CASSLRVSNYGYTF. The CDR3 region has the DNA TGTGCCAGCAGCTTAAGGGTCTCTAACTATGGCTACACCTTC.

This chain uses TRBV30 with TRBJ1-3; no definite D call. The ends were cut back, 2 bases at V and 0 bases at J, with 5 bases in the middle. The germline V gene encodes CDR1 GTSNPN and CDR2 SVGIG (reference sequence). This CDR3 is 13 amino acids long. In nucleotides, the CDR3 is TGTGCCTGGAGTCCGATCTCTGGAAACACCATATATTTT. Its protein is CAWSPISGNTIYF.

The J gene is TRBJ2-3, the V gene TRBV30; D remains unclear. V was trimmed by 5 bases and J by 3 bases, leaving 12 bases between them. Germline V gene lookup returns CDR1 GTSNPN and CDR2 SVGIG (reference sequence). The CDR3 loop spans 13 amino acids. CDR3 sequence (DNA): TGTGCCTGGGTTTACGGGCGAACAGATACGCAGTATTTT. This sequence encodes CAWVYGRTDTQYF.

The chain employs TRBV30 and TRBJ1-5, with D uncertain. Germline V gene lookup returns CDR1 GTSNPN and CDR2 SVGIG (reference sequence). The CDR3 runs 14 residues. Trimming took off 3 bases at V and 1 base at J, with 10 bases between the two ends. In DNA, the CDR3 is TGTGCCTGGAGCATAACCCAGAGCAATCAGCCCCAGCATTTT. Translated: CAWSITQSNQPQHF.

CDR3 DNA sequence: TGTGCCAGCAGTGTAATAGCGGGGGGGCCGGTTGAGCAGTTCTTC. It translates to CASSVIAGGPVEQFF. The rearrangement joins TRBV2 to TRBJ2-1; TRBD2 matches 11 bases. Unmatched junction bases numbered 8, after V lost 4 bases and J lost 9 bases. Germline V gene lookup returns CDR1 SNHLY and CDR2 FYNNEI. The CDR3 consists of 15 residues.

The genes are TRBV30 and TRBJ1-2; tentatively, D is TRBD1 (5 bases). V was trimmed by 2 bases and J by 7 bases, leaving 20 bases between them. Germline V gene data show CDR1 as GTSNPN and CDR2 as SVGIG (reference sequence). The CDR3 spans 15 residues. DNA for the CDR3: TGTGCCTGGAGTACTGTTACAGGTCGAAACCCTGGCTACACCTTC. It translates to CAWSTVTGRNPGYTF.

The V and J genes are TRBV29-1 and TRBJ2-1; 11 bases match TRBD2. CDR1 is SQVTM, CDR2 ANQGSEA, per germline. V lost 6 bases and J lost 4; bases outside the gene matches: 8. The CDR3 has 15 residues. The CDR3 reads CSVAGVAGGYNEQFF. The CDR3 bases are TGCAGCGTGGCCGGGGTAGCGGGGGGGTACAATGAGCAGTTCTTC.

Worth noting for this clone: Other DNA sequences in the sample encode the same CDR3. The gene calls are TRBV6-6 and TRBJ2-3, with D maybe TRBD1 (6 bases). Germline V gene data show CDR1 as MNHNY and CDR2 as SVGAGI (reference sequence). This CDR3 region has 12 residues. The V end was cut by 2 bases, the J end by 6 bases, with 6 bases between. DNA of the CDR3: TGTGCCAGCAGTTACAGGGGGGATACGCAGTATTTT. Amino acid sequence: CASSYRGDTQYF.